This T cell receptor beta chain emerged from a study of blood T cell repertoires in COVID-19. In the study overall: Donors in the United States, Italy and Spain gave samples during acute or convalescent COVID-19. Sources were T cells, B-cell-depleted T cells, or PBMCs; the material itself was cDNA or gDNA.

In the original analysis: Amplification of reference gene primers was used by the study to estimate nucleated cell counts. Assay used: immunoSEQ multiplex PCR; TCRdb lists only in-frame clones, some missing. Clonal size and the V and J genes are those of that table, whereas D and trimming came from the DNA. The sample shows some 200,000 clones, about 81% of them seen only once. CDR1 LGHNT and CDR2 FRNRAP come from the germline V gene. Deletions cut 3 bases from V and 0 bases from J, with 9 bases between. This CDR3 is built from 15 residues. The sequence derives from a man aged 25-40 years with active or convalescent COVID-19. The rearrangement links TRBV12-5 to TRBJ1-3, with D uncertain. Sequenced: peripheral blood. CDR3 bases: TGTGCTAGTGGTTTCCAGGCCAGCTCTGGAAACACCATATATTTT. It specifies CASGFQASSGNTIYF.